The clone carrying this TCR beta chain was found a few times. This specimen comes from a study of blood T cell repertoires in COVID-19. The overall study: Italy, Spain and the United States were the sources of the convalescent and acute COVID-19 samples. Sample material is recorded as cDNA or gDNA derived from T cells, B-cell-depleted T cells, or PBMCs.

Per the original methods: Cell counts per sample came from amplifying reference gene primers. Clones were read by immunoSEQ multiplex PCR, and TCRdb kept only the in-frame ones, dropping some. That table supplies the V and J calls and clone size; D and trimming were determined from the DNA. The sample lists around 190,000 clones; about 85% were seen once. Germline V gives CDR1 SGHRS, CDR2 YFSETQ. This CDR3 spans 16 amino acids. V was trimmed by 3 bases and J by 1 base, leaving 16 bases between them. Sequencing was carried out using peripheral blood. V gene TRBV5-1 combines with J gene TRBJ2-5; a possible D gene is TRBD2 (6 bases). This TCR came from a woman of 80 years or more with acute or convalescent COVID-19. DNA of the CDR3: TGCGCCAGCAGCTCGGGACTTTGGGCCGTCCAAGAGACCCAGTACTTC. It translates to CASSSGLWAVQETQYF.